The rows below give T cell receptor beta chains drawn from one sample of a study of shared clonotypes between healthy human individuals. Sequenced by immunoSEQ multiplex PCR; TCRdb stores in-frame clones only, minus some. The sample yields roughly 2,500,000 clones, 80% to 95% seen once. The specimen sequenced was naive CD4+ T cells from PBMCs. The receptors here all came from a man between 18 and 29 years old in good health. Some clones in this sample may be carry-over from other donors' samples. Each CDR3 is given with its conserved first and last residue. D genes are given only for firm matches. Clone size appears in some rows only: once, few, many, or a class for an expanded clone.

TRBV28	-	TRBJ1-5	-	TGTGCCAGCAGTTTATCACAGCCCCAGCATTTT	CASSLSQPQHF
TRBV2	-	TRBJ2-1	-	TGTGCCAGCCCTCGCATTGGCTCCTACAATGAGCAGTTCTTC	CASPRIGSYNEQFF
TRBV20-1	-	TRBJ2-1	once	TGCAGTCTAACCTCCTACAATGAGCAGTTCTTC	CSLTSYNEQFF
TRBV11-3	-	TRBJ2-7	-	TGTGCCAGCAGCTGGATTAATTCCGGCGAGCAGTACTTC	CASSWINSGEQYF
TRBV19	TRBD1	TRBJ1-5	-	TGTGCCAGTAGTAATATTGGACAGGGGGGTAATCAGCCCCAGCATTTT	CASSNIGQGGNQPQHF
TRBV7-2	-	TRBJ1-2	-	TGTGCCAGCAGCCCCGACGGAGTTAACTATGGCTACACCTTC	CASSPDGVNYGYTF
TRBV7-2	-	TRBJ1-1	-	TGTGCCAGCAGCTCGGTGATGAACACTGAAGCTTTCTTT	CASSSVMNTEAFF
TRBV2	-	TRBJ1-5	-	TGTGCCAGCAGTAAATCAAAACCCTCGACCCCACCGGCCCAGCATTTT	CASSKSKPSTPPAQHF
TRBV5-1	-	TRBJ1-2	-	TGCGCCAGCAGCGAGGGGCGAACTAACTATGGCTACACCTTC	CASSEGRTNYGYTF
TRBV11-2	-	TRBJ1-1	-	TGTGCCAGCAGCTTAAGGTCTCTGTCGCTGACTGAAGCTTTCTTT	CASSLRSLSLTEAFF
TRBV18	TRBD1	TRBJ2-3	-	TGTGCCAGCTCAACCTACCGACAGGGGGTAAACACAGATACGCAGTATTTT	CASSTYRQGVNTDTQYF
TRBV5-1	TRBD1	TRBJ2-7	-	TGCGCCAGCAGCTTTTCGTCGACAGGGGGCTTGTCCTACGAGCAGTACTTC	CASSFSSTGGLSYEQYF
TRBV5-1	-	TRBJ2-5	-	TGCGCCAGCAGCTTAGGGGTCCCGGGGGAGACCCAGTACTTC	CASSLGVPGETQYF
TRBV5-4	TRBD2	TRBJ2-3	-	TGTGCCAGCAGCCTAGCGGCCTTGGGCACAGATACGCAGTATTTT	CASSLAALGTDTQYF
TRBV7-6	TRBD2	TRBJ2-1	-	TGTGCCAGCAGCTGGGCCCTAGCGGGAGTTGTCGATGAGCAGTTCTTC	CASSWALAGVVDEQFF
TRBV28	-	TRBJ2-1	-	TGTGCCACCGGGAGGCGGGACACAGTCGGTGAGCAGTTCTTC	CATGRRDTVGEQFF
TRBV7-3	TRBD1	TRBJ2-3	-	TGTGCCAGCAGCCCCGGGACAGGGGGTATTACGCAGTATTTT	CASSPGTGGITQYF
TRBV5-1	-	TRBJ1-1	-	TGCGCCAGCGTCGGACCAGGGCTGAACACTGAAGCTTTCTTT	CASVGPGLNTEAFF
TRBV5-1	-	TRBJ1-4	-	TGCGCCAGCAGCCTTCTTTGGGGGCAACGTGAAAAACTGTTTTTT	CASSLLWGQREKLFF
TRBV28	TRBD2	TRBJ2-3	-	TGTGCCACCGCGGCGGGGGACACAGATACGCAGTATTTT	CATAAGDTDTQYF